This entry lists 13 T cell receptor beta chains sequenced from one sample in a study of T cells in localized non-small cell lung cancer. Assay used: immunoSEQ multiplex PCR; TCRdb lists only in-frame clones, some missing. The top ten clones hold 25% to 35% of a sample with 25,000 to 35,000 clones, under 95% of them seen once. The sample here was peripheral blood, taken before any cancer treatment. The receptors were gathered from a female donor aged 60 or older with stage I lung adenocarcinoma.

Concerning this clone: Additional DNA sequences in this sample encode the identical CDR3. The chain recombines TRBV18 with TRBJ2-3; possible D gene TRBD2, 5 bases. CDR1 is KGHSH and CDR2 is LQKENI in the germline V gene. The CDR3 contains 13 residues. With 3 bases removed from V and 3 bases from J, the gap between germline ends came to 7 bases. For the CDR3, the DNA is TGTGCCAGCTCACCCCCGGGGACAGATACGCAGTATTTT. Translated, it gives CASSPPGTDTQYF.

V gene TRBV5-1 combines with J gene TRBJ2-7; a possible D gene is TRBD2 (5 bases). Trimming pared 4 bases from V and 2 bases from J, leaving 13 bases between. CDR1 is SGHRS and CDR2 is YFSETQ in the germline V gene. The CDR3 extends over 14 amino acids. The CDR3 DNA is TGCGCCAGCAGCGACACTAGGTTTCCCTACGAGCAGTACTTC. It is translated as CASSDTRFPYEQYF.

The CDR3, as DNA: TGTGCCATCAGATTAGCGGGGGAAGAGACCCAGTACTTC. Translating gives CAIRLAGEETQYF. The rearrangement uses TRBV10-3 and TRBJ2-5; 9 nucleotides agree with TRBD2. The CDR3 totals 13 residues. Germline V gene sequence: CDR1 ENHRY, CDR2 SYGVKD. J gave up 3 bases and V 6 bases, and 2 bases lay outside the gene matches.

The chain links TRBV25-1 to TRBJ2-7; D assignment may be TRBD1 or TRBD2 (5 bases each). Germline CDR1 MGHDK, CDR2 SYGVNS. The CDR3 is 14 amino acids. Trimming removed 2 bases at V and 0 bases at J, with 8 bases between. In DNA, the CDR3 is TGTGCCAGCAGTGAAGGGACGTCCTCCTACGAGCAGTACTTC. Protein: CASSEGTSSYEQYF.

The chain recombines TRBV7-6 with TRBJ2-7; no clear D gene. Trimming removed 4 bases at V and 2 bases at J, with 3 bases between. The CDR3 has 11 residues. In germline, CDR1 is SGHVS, CDR2 FNYEAQ. CDR3 nucleotide sequence: TGTGCCAGCAGCTCGACCTACGAGCAGTACTTC. Its protein is CASSSTYEQYF.

V and J are TRBV6-5 and TRBJ1-5, with D tentatively TRBD1 (6 bases). Trimming shortened V by 2 bases and J by 6 bases, and 11 bases separated the two germline ends. Germline V CDR1 and CDR2: MNHEY, SVGAGI. CDR3 length equals 14 residues. CDR3 region: CASSYLQGGQPQHF. CDR3 DNA: TGTGCCAGCAGTTACCTACAGGGAGGTCAGCCCCAGCATTTT.

The chain combines TRBV5-8 with TRBJ1-1; perhaps TRBD1 as D (6 bases). V lost 5 bases and J 9 bases, leaving 17 bases between the germline ends. Germline V CDR1 and CDR2: SGHTS, YDEGEE. This CDR3 contains 13 residues. The CDR3 region is CASSYEGDTKAFF. The DNA of the CDR3 is TGTGCCAGCAGTTACGAAGGGGACACCAAAGCTTTCTTT.

The chain joins TRBV5-1 to TRBJ2-2; D gene ambiguous. Per germline, CDR1 SGHRS and CDR2 YFSETQ. This CDR3 spans 14 amino acids. Trimming pared 0 bases from V and 2 bases from J, leaving 5 bases between. The CDR3 loop reads CASSLEGNTGELFF. The CDR3 DNA is TGCGCCAGCAGCTTGGAAGGAAACACCGGGGAGCTGTTTTTT.

The gene calls are TRBV4-1 and TRBJ2-3; 9 bases align to TRBD1. With V trimmed by 1 base and J by 5 bases, 4 bases remained unmatched. Per germline, CDR1 MGHRA and CDR2 YSYEKL. The CDR3 length is 15 residues. The CDR3 nucleotides are TGCGCCAGCAGCCAAGGGGACAGGGATAAAGATACGCAGTATTTT. Protein sequence: CASSQGDRDKDTQYF.

This chain links TRBV6-6 with TRBJ2-5; 8 positions match TRBD2. Trimming took 6 bases from V and 4 from J; bases not matched to a gene: 13. The CDR3 consists of 16 residues. Germline CDR1 MNHNY, CDR2 SVGAGI (reference sequence). CDR3 sequence reads: CASSPSGLGPGETQYF. In DNA, the CDR3 is TGTGCCAGCAGCCCTAGCGGGCTGGGGCCGGGAGAGACCCAGTACTTC.

The chain uses TRBV7-9 and TRBJ2-1, with D tentatively TRBD2 (5 bases). Germline lookup yields CDR1 SEHNR and CDR2 FQNEAQ (reference sequence). Trimming stripped 6 bases from V and 2 bases from J, with 17 bases between. The CDR3 totals 16 residues. CDR3 nucleotides: TGTGCCAGCAGTACCACCTTAGCGACTACCTACAATGAGCAGTTCTTC. Translated: CASSTTLATTYNEQFF.

The chain has TRBV27 and TRBJ1-1; tentative D call: TRBD1 (5 bases). Looked up from germline, CDR1 is MNHEY and CDR2 is SMNVEV (reference sequence). Between the trimmed V and J ends, which lost 2 bases and 4 bases, there was a span of 26 bases. This CDR3 is 19 amino acids long. CDR3 bases: TGTGCCAGCAGTTTAGAACACGGGGATTGGAGGGGAGGGCTCACTGAAGCTTTCTTT. Translation: CASSLEHGDWRGGLTEAFF.

This chain uses TRBV7-2 with TRBJ2-7, with 11 positions matching TRBD2. V trimming: 5 bases; J trimming: 7 bases; junction bases outside the gene matches: 7. CDR1 and CDR2 from the germline V gene are SGHTA and FQGNSA. This CDR3 is built from 14 residues. CDR3 nucleotide sequence: TGTGCCAGCAGCCCTAGCGGGAGGATAGGGGAGCAGTACTTC. Translation: CASSPSGRIGEQYF.